What follows are 10 T cell receptor beta chains derived from one specimen sequenced in a study of T cell responses to AZD1222 COVID-19 vaccine. Produced via immunoSEQ multiplex PCR; TCRdb's table is partial and in-frame only. The sample contains around 160,000 clones, roughly 91% of which appear only once. Sequencing used peripheral blood, obtained on day 0 of AZD1222 vaccination. The receptors were sampled from an adult in good health.

The rearrangement links TRBV6-1 to TRBJ2-1; 7 bases align to TRBD1. Losses at the gene ends were 0 bases for V and 5 bases for J; bases not matched to a gene: 4. There are 15 residues in the CDR3. The germline V gene has CDR1 MNHNS and CDR2 SASEGT. In DNA, the CDR3 is TGTGCCAGCAGTGAAGCAGGGGGCGCCGACAATGAGCAGTTCTTC. Translating gives CASSEAGGADNEQFF.

This chain uses TRBV6-5 with TRBJ1-2; D call uncertain. The CDR3 covers 13 residues. The V and J ends lost 7 bases and 1 base respectively, with 10 bases between them. CDR1 is MNHEY, CDR2 SVGAGI, per germline. This CDR3 reads CASNPDFNYGYTF. CDR3 DNA sequence: TGTGCCAGCAATCCAGACTTTAACTATGGCTACACCTTC.

The chain combines TRBV10-3 with TRBJ2-7; the D is unclear. V was trimmed by 3 bases and J by 6 bases, leaving 18 bases between them. The CDR3 consists of 15 residues. The germline gives CDR1 ENHRY, CDR2 SYGVKD. The CDR3 is CAISDFSRENTEQYF. In DNA form, the CDR3 reads TGTGCCATCAGTGATTTTTCTAGAGAGAATACCGAGCAGTACTTC.

This clone was counted a few times. This chain joins TRBV6-4 and TRBJ2-3; D perhaps matches TRBD2 (5 bases). CDR3 length: 15 amino acids. From germline, CDR1 is MRHNA and CDR2 SNTAGT. Between the trimmed V and J ends, which lost 4 bases and 0 bases, there was a span of 11 bases. The CDR3 region is CASSADSGSTDTQYF. CDR3 bases: TGTGCCAGCAGTGCAGACTCGGGGAGCACAGATACGCAGTATTTT.

The chain combines TRBV5-1 with TRBJ2-3, with D maybe TRBD1 (6 bases). Germline V gene lookup returns CDR1 SGHRS and CDR2 YFSETQ. With 7 bases removed from V and 2 bases from J, the gap between germline ends came to 17 bases. The CDR3 is made up of 15 amino acids. The chain's CDR3 is CASRSTGIFTDTQYF. CDR3 DNA sequence: TGCGCCAGCCGGAGTACAGGGATATTCACAGATACGCAGTATTTT. Filled out from reference TRBV5-1 and TRBJ2-3, the complete variable domain reads KAGVTQTPRYLIKTRGQQVTLSCSPISGHRSVSWYQQTPGQGLQFLFEYFSETQRNKGNFPGRFSGRQFSNSRSEMNVSTLELGDSALYLCASRSTGIFTDTQYFGPGTRLTVL.

CDR3 protein: CASSVRQGAVYGYTF. The DNA for the CDR3 is TGTGCCAGCAGCGTGCGACAGGGGGCGGTCTATGGCTACACCTTC. V and J are TRBV7-9 and TRBJ1-2; 10 positions agree with TRBD1. The germline V gene has CDR1 SEHNR and CDR2 FQNEAQ (reference sequence). This CDR3 spans 15 amino acids. Trimming cost V 5 bases and J 4 bases; bases outside gene matches: 7.

J is TRBJ1-1 and V is TRBV2; maybe TRBD1 (6 bases). Trimming removed 0 bases at V and 0 bases at J, with 20 bases between. CDR1 SNHLY and CDR2 FYNNEI come from the germline V gene. This CDR3 is 19 amino acids long. CDR3 DNA: TGTGCCAGCAGTGAAGCTGGCTCGATTGGGGGGCTAATGAACACTGAAGCTTTCTTT. Translating it yields CASSEAGSIGGLMNTEAFF. Looking up the rest from reference TRBV2 and TRBJ1-1 gives the full variable domain: EPEVTQTPSHQVTQMGQEVILRCVPISNHLYFYWYRQILGQKVEFLVSFYNNEISEKSEIFDDQFSVERPDGSNFTLKIRSTKLEDSAMYFCASSEAGSIGGLMNTEAFFGQGTRLTVV.

The chain combines TRBV3-1 (or the pseudogene TRBV3-2) with TRBJ2-7; 14 positions match TRBD2. The CDR3 runs 19 residues. With V trimmed by 2 bases and J by 3 bases, 12 bases remained unmatched. From germline, CDR1 is LGHDT and CDR2 YNNKEL (reference sequence). The CDR3 protein is CASSQSGPRTSGRHYEQYF. The CDR3 nucleotides read TGTGCCAGCAGCCAATCAGGGCCCCGGACTAGCGGGAGGCACTACGAGCAGTACTTC.

J is TRBJ2-2 and V is TRBV5-6, with D possibly matching TRBD2 (7 bases). Germline lookup yields CDR1 SGHDT and CDR2 YYEEEE. The length of the CDR3 is 15 residues. Trimming removed 4 bases from V and 5 bases from J, with 15 bases in between. This CDR3 is CASSRYGGRTGELFF. In DNA form, the CDR3 reads TGTGCCAGCAGCCGCTACGGGGGGCGGACCGGGGAGCTGTTTTTT.

The chain links TRBV7-3 to TRBJ2-5; D is perhaps TRBD1 (6 bases). The CDR3 is made up of 14 amino acids. Looked up from germline, CDR1 is SGHTA and CDR2 is FQGTGA. V was trimmed by 5 bases and J by 4 bases, leaving 14 bases between them. This chain's CDR3 is CASSRDTMGETQYF. For the CDR3, the DNA is TGTGCCAGCAGCCGGGACACTATGGGAGAGACCCAGTACTTC.